Below, 22 T cell receptor beta chains from the same sample are listed, as sequenced in a study of T cells after yellow fever vaccination. TCRdb fed the 5' RACE reads into MiXCR, producing one record per CDR3 protein. The sample consists of under 350,000 distinct CDR3 sequences, 4.1% of them appearing once. The sample here was PBMCs, taken 5 days after the yellow fever booster vaccination. All receptors derive from a young man who received the YFV17D yellow fever vaccine.

This clonotype was seen at least ten times. The CDR3 nucleotides read TGTGCCACCAGCAGAGATAGGGGTCGGGAAAAACTGTTTTTT. Its protein product is CATSRDRGREKLFF. The chain has TRBV15 and TRBJ1-4, with a possible D match to TRBD1 (5 bases). Germline V gene lookup returns CDR1 LNHNV and CDR2 YYDKDF (reference sequence). The CDR3 spans 14 residues. The V gene lost 0 bases and the J gene lost 8 bases, with 10 bases spanning the gap. Variable domain in full (rest from reference TRBV15 and TRBJ1-4): DAMVIQNPRYQVTQFGKPVTLSCSQTLNHNVMYWYQQKSSQAPKLLFHYYDKDFNNEADTPDNFQSRRPNTSFCFLDIRSPGLGDTAMYLCATSRDRGREKLFFGSGTQLSVL.

Many counts were recorded for this clonotype. J is TRBJ2-4 and V is TRBV11-2; unclear D gene. Deletions cut 3 bases from V and 9 bases from J, with 6 bases between. This CDR3 has 11 amino acids. Per the germline V gene, CDR1 is SGHAT and CDR2 is FQNNGV. CDR3 in DNA: TGTGCCAGCAGCTTTCCGGGCATTCAGTACTTC. This gives the protein CASSFPGIQYF.

This clonotype has more than one count but fewer than ten. This chain uses TRBV19 with TRBJ2-2; D is possibly TRBD2 (5 bases). The length of the CDR3 is 14 residues. Trimming took off 7 bases at V and 1 base at J, with 10 bases between the two ends. Germline V lookup: CDR1 LNHDA, CDR2 SQIVND (reference sequence). The CDR3 is CASKPGMNTGELFF. The CDR3 DNA is TGTGCCAGTAAACCGGGAATGAACACCGGGGAGCTGTTTTTT.

This clonotype was seen only a few times. The chain joins TRBV7-2 to TRBJ2-2; 12 bases are shared with TRBD2. This CDR3 region has 15 residues. J was trimmed by 1 base and V by 6 bases; bases with no gene match: 0. Germline CDR1 SGHTA, CDR2 FQGNSA. CDR3: CASRTSGGNTGELFF. The CDR3 DNA reads TGTGCCAGCAGGACTAGCGGGGGGAACACCGGGGAGCTGTTTTTT.

The V gene is TRBV12-3 or TRBV12-4, the J gene TRBJ1-1; 8 nucleotides line up with TRBD1. There are 13 residues in the CDR3. The CDR3 is CALQGGLGTEAFF. Here the CDR3 DNA reads TGTGCTCTACAGGGGGGGTTAGGCACTGAAGCTTTCTTT.

The genes are TRBV4-3 and TRBJ1-6; no reliable D call. This CDR3 is built from 16 residues. Deletions cut 0 bases from V and 10 bases from J, with 16 bases between. Germline-derived CDR1 and CDR2 are LGHNA and YSLEER. CDR3 coding DNA: TGCGCCAGCAGCCAAGATTTCTCGGGTAGGGAATCACCCCTCCACTTT. As protein: CASSQDFSGRESPLHF.

CDR3 amino acids: CASSSLERETQYF. The CDR3 DNA follows: TGTGCCAGCAGTTCGCTAGAACGAGAGACCCAGTACTTC. The chain has TRBV6-2 or TRBV6-3 and TRBJ2-5; D unclear. The V gene's germline CDR1 is MNHEY and CDR2 SVGEGT. The CDR3 loop spans 13 amino acids. V was pared by 4 bases and J by 4 bases, with 10 bases between.

This chain links TRBV6-5 with TRBJ1-2; no definite D call. Per germline, CDR1 MNHEY and CDR2 SVGAGI. This CDR3 spans 13 amino acids. Trimming cost V 1 base and J 3 bases, with 6 bases left between them. The DNA for the CDR3 is TGTGCCAGCAGTTACTACCCAGACTATGGCTACACCTTC. The encoded protein is CASSYYPDYGYTF.

The CDR3 here is CASDKQGRGTEAFF. CDR3 bases: TGTGCCAGCGATAAGCAGGGCCGGGGCACTGAAGCTTTCTTT. V is TRBV2 and J is TRBJ1-1; maybe TRBD1 (5 bases). The V gene lost 8 bases and the J gene lost 4 bases, with 17 bases spanning the gap. Germline V gives CDR1 SNHLY, CDR2 FYNNEI. This CDR3 contains 14 residues.

This clonotype has just a few counts. The V call is TRBV12-3 or TRBV12-4, the J call TRBJ2-2; TRBD1 or TRBD2 may be the D gene (5 bases each). The CDR3 covers 15 residues. V lost 10 bases, J lost 3 bases, and 18 bases lay in between. CDR3 nucleotide sequence: TGTGCCACCTCGTTGGGGACGGGGTACACCGGGGAGCTGTTTTTT. Translating it yields CATSLGTGYTGELFF.

This clonotype was recorded a few times. This chain uses TRBV12-3 or TRBV12-4 with TRBJ2-3, with no clear D. The CDR3 spans 13 residues. V shed 6 bases and J shed 4 bases, with 11 bases lying between them. CDR3 loop: CASSPAEADTQYF. CDR3 DNA sequence: TGTGCCAGCAGCCCCGCAGAGGCAGATACGCAGTATTTT.

V gene TRBV20-1 combines with J gene TRBJ2-1; D gene uncertain. This CDR3 is built from 15 residues. The V end lost 0 bases, the J end lost 8 bases, and 17 bases lay between the germline ends. Germline V gene lookup returns CDR1 DFQATT and CDR2 SNEGSKA (reference sequence). DNA of the CDR3: TGCAGTGCTAGAGACCCCTTCAGGAAGGTAGATGAGCAGTTCTTC. This codes for CSARDPFRKVDEQFF.

This clonotype was detected many times. V is TRBV7-2 and J is TRBJ2-7; possible D gene TRBD1, 5 bases. From germline, CDR1 is SGHTA and CDR2 FQGNSA. The CDR3 runs to 13 residues. V lost 6 bases and J lost 2, with 11 bases in between. The CDR3 DNA is TGTGCCAGCAGACCTACAGGAGCCTACGAGCAGTACTTC. Its translation is CASRPTGAYEQYF.

This clonotype was seen more than once but under ten times. The chain couples TRBV6-1 to TRBJ2-6; D possibly corresponds to TRBD2 (5 bases). The V end was cut by 8 bases, the J end by 2 bases, with 22 bases between. The CDR3 has 18 residues. Germline V gene data show CDR1 as MNHNS and CDR2 as SASEGT. CDR3 in DNA: TGTGCCAGCCGCCCCCGGGATTGGGCGGTTGCTGGGGCCAACGTCCTGACTTTC. Protein: CASRPRDWAVAGANVLTF.

The chain carries TRBV7-8 and TRBJ1-5, with D unclear. There are 14 residues in the CDR3. Germline V gives CDR1 SGHVS, CDR2 FQNEAQ. V was trimmed by 5 bases and J by 2 bases, leaving 10 bases between them. The DNA for the CDR3 is TGTGCCAGCAGCGCTAGGGAGGGCAATCAGCCCCAGCATTTT. Translation gives CASSAREGNQPQHF.

The sample holds many counts of this clonotype. This chain links TRBV3-1 with TRBJ1-5; the D is unclear. Germline V lookup: CDR1 LGHDT, CDR2 YNNKEL (reference sequence). Trimming pared 5 bases from V and 6 bases from J, leaving 11 bases between. The length of the CDR3 is 13 residues. CDR3 sequence: CASSAREGQPQHF. DNA for the CDR3: TGTGCCAGCAGCGCTCGGGAAGGTCAGCCCCAGCATTTT.

In nucleotides, the CDR3 is TGTGCCAGCAGCTATTCCCAGAGACAGGGCTCCTACGAGCAGTACTTC. Translated, it gives CASSYSQRQGSYEQYF. V gene TRBV7-2 combines with J gene TRBJ2-7, with 7 bases fitting TRBD1. The CDR3 runs to 16 residues. Losses at the gene ends were 4 bases for V and 0 bases for J; bases not matched to a gene: 9. CDR1 SGHTA and CDR2 FQGNSA come from the germline V gene.

This clonotype was recorded a few times. The rearrangement joins TRBV11-2 to TRBJ1-1; 7 nucleotides align to TRBD1. CDR1 SGHAT and CDR2 FQNNGV come from the germline V gene. The CDR3 contains 20 residues. V shed 0 bases and J 4 bases; nucleotides not matched to a gene: 20. The CDR3 protein is CASSLDSFGGTAGTSTEAFF. In DNA, the CDR3 is TGTGCCAGCAGCTTAGACTCTTTTGGCGGGACAGCCGGGACGAGCACTGAAGCTTTCTTT.

This clonotype was counted between two and nine times. CDR3 region: CSAWTEGTDTQYF. For the CDR3, the DNA is TGCAGTGCCTGGACTGAGGGAACGGATACGCAGTATTTT. The J gene is TRBJ2-3, the V gene TRBV20-1; D might be TRBD2 (5 bases). CDR3 size: 13 residues. In germline, CDR1 is DFQATT, CDR2 SNEGSKA (reference sequence). Trimming stripped 6 bases from V and 6 bases from J, with 16 bases between.

This clonotype was seen a handful of times. The chain couples TRBV27 to TRBJ1-5, with D unclear. CDR3 size: 13 residues. From germline, CDR1 is MNHEY and CDR2 SMNVEV (reference sequence). V was trimmed by 5 bases and J by 9 bases, leaving 14 bases between them. The chain's CDR3 is CASSRFISSPQHF. In DNA form, the CDR3 reads TGTGCCAGCAGTAGGTTTATTTCTTCGCCCCAGCATTTT.

This clonotype was seen only a few times. The chain joins TRBV6-6 to TRBJ2-1; 10 nucleotides line up with TRBD1. In germline, CDR1 is MNHNY, CDR2 SVGAGI (reference sequence). J was trimmed by 8 bases and V by 10 bases; bases with no gene match: 8. The CDR3 is 13 residues long. The CDR3 spells CAIEDRGLDEQFF. Written as DNA, the CDR3 is TGTGCCATCGAGGACAGGGGGTTGGATGAGCAGTTCTTC.

The sample holds a few counts of this clonotype. The V gene is TRBV7-9, the J gene TRBJ2-1; TRBD2 matches at 7 bases. The J segment lost 6 bases and the V segment lost 1 base, leaving 3 bases of the junction unmatched. The CDR3 contains 14 residues. Looked up from germline, CDR1 is SEHNR and CDR2 is FQNEAQ (reference sequence). CDR3: CASSLGSGGNEQFF. The DNA of the CDR3 is TGTGCCAGCAGCTTAGGGTCGGGGGGCAATGAGCAGTTCTTC.